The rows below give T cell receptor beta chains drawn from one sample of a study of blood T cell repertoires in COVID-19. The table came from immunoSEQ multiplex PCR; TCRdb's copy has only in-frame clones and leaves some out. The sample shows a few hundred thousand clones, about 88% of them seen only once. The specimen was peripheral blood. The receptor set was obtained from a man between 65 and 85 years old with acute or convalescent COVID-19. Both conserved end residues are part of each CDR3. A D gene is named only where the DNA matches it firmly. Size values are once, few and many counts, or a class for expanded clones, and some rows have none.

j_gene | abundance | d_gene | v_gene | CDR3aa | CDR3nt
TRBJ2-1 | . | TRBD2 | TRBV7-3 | CASSQGTSGYNEQFF | TGTGCCAGCAGCCAAGGGACTAGCGGTTACAATGAGCAGTTCTTC
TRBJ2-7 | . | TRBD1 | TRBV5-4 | CASSRSGTGPYEQYF | TGTGCCAGCAGCCGTTCCGGGACAGGACCGTACGAGCAGTACTTC
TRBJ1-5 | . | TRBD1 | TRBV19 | CASSARDSYNQPQHF | TGTGCCAGTAGCGCCCGGGACAGCTACAATCAGCCCCAGCATTTT
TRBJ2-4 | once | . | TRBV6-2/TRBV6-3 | CASSYPHGQKNIQYF | TGTGCCAGCAGTTACCCCCACGGTCAAAAAAACATTCAGTACTTC
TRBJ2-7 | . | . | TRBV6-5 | CASSYGTSGVTYEQYF | TGTGCCAGCAGTTACGGTACTTCGGGTGTCACCTACGAGCAGTACTTC
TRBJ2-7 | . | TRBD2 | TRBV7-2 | CASSLTSGRVEQYF | TGTGCCAGCAGCTTGACTAGCGGGAGGGTTGAGCAGTACTTC
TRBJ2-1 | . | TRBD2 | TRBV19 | CASSPRASGTNEQFF | TGTGCCAGTAGCCCGCGAGCTAGCGGGACTAATGAGCAGTTCTTC
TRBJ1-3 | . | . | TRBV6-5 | CASSYSFGRTGNTIYF | TGTGCCAGCAGTTACTCGTTCGGGAGAACTGGAAACACCATATATTTT
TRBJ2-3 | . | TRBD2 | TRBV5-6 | CASSPPWTSGASTDTQYF | TGTGCCAGCAGCCCACCATGGACTAGCGGGGCTAGCACAGATACGCAGTATTTT
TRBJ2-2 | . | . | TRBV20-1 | CSPESLGELFF | TGCAGTCCTGAGTCTCTGGGGGAGCTGTTTTTT
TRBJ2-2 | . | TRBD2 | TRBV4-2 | CASSQGLGSTGELFF | TGTGCCAGCAGCCAGGGACTAGGGTCCACCGGGGAGCTGTTTTTT
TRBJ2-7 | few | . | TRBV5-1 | CASSSTYEQYF | TGCGCCAGCAGCTCTACTTACGAGCAGTACTTC
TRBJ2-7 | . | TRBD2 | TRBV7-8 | CASSESGSWFGEQYF | TGTGCCAGCAGCGAAAGCGGGAGTTGGTTCGGGGAGCAGTACTTC
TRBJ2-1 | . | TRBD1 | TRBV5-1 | CASSPKGGQGRVNEQFF | TGCGCCAGCAGCCCCAAGGGCGGACAGGGGAGGGTAAATGAGCAGTTCTTC
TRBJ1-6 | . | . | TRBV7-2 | CASSSISGSPLHF | TGTGCCAGCAGCTCAATTTCGGGATCACCCCTCCACTTT
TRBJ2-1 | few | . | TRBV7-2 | CASSLLAIEQFF | TGTGCCAGCAGCTTACTAGCAATTGAGCAGTTCTTC
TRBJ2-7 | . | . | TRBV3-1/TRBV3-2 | CASSRGQGGSEQYF | TGTGCCAGCAGCCGCGGACAGGGCGGGAGCGAGCAGTACTTC
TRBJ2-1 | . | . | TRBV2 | CASSAEQTFGDEQFF | TGTGCCAGCAGTGCGGAGCAAACTTTCGGTGATGAGCAGTTCTTC
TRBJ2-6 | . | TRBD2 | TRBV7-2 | CASSPTSAGANVLTF | TGTGCCAGCAGCCCAACTAGCGCTGGGGCCAACGTCCTGACTTTC
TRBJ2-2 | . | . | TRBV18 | CASSPPSGNPNTGELFF | TGTGCCAGCTCACCCCCGTCAGGAAATCCGAACACCGGGGAGCTGTTTTTT
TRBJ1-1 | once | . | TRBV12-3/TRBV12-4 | CASSLYEVTEAFF | TGTGCCAGCAGTTTATATGAGGTGACTGAAGCTTTCTTT
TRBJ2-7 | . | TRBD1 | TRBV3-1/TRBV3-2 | CASSQWGTGSYEQYF | TGTGCCAGCAGCCAATGGGGGACAGGATCCTACGAGCAGTACTTC
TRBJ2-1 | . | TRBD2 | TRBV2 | CASRRGLSYNEQFF | TGTGCCAGCAGACGGGGACTATCCTACAATGAGCAGTTCTTC
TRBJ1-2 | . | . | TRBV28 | CASSLSQGTYGYTF | TGTGCCAGCAGTTTGTCTCAGGGAACCTATGGCTACACCTTC
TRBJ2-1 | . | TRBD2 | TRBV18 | CASSPSGGNNEQFF | TGTGCCAGCTCACCCAGCGGGGGGAACAATGAGCAGTTCTTC
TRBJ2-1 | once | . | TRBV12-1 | CASSCKRERSNEQFF | TGTGCCAGCAGCTGTAAGCGGGAGAGGTCGAATGAGCAGTTCTTC
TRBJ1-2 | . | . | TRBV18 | CASSKDSIYGYTF | TGTGCCAGCTCAAAGGACAGTATCTATGGCTACACCTTC
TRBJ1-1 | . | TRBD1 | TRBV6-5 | CASSPPGGSGEAFF | TGTGCCAGCAGTCCCCCAGGGGGATCGGGTGAAGCTTTCTTT
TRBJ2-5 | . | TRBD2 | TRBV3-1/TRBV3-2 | CASSRTTGGPETQYF | TGTGCCAGCAGCCGCACCACGGGAGGCCCGGAGACCCAGTACTTC
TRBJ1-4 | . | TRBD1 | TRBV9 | CASSVGGGREKLFF | TGTGCCAGCAGCGTAGGAGGGGGCCGGGAAAAACTGTTTTTT
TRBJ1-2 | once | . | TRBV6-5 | CASSYFSPSANYGYTF | TGTGCCAGCAGTTACTTTAGTCCCTCCGCGAACTATGGCTACACCTTC
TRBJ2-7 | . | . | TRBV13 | CASSPQLNYEQYF | TGTGCCAGCAGCCCGCAACTGAACTACGAGCAGTACTTC
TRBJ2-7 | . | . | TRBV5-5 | CASSPSSTASTGRFSYEQYF | TGTGCCAGCAGCCCCTCCTCGACGGCTTCTACAGGGCGCTTCTCCTACGAGCAGTACTTC
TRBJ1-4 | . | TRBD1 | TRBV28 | CASSRRDRDEKLFF | TGTGCTAGCAGCCGCCGGGACAGGGATGAAAAACTGTTTTTT
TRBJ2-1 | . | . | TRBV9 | CASSVGQRTYNEQFF | TGTGCCAGCAGCGTAGGACAGCGAACCTACAATGAGCAGTTCTTC
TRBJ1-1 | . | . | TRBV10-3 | CATGGRLGWPEAFF | TGTGCCACAGGTGGAAGGCTCGGCTGGCCTGAAGCTTTCTTT
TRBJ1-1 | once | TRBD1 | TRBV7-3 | CASSRETGIVFF | TGTGCCAGCAGCCGCGAGACAGGGATCGTCTTCTTT